This entry concerns a single T cell receptor (beta chain). Its specificity is not known. Germline-derived CDR1 and CDR2 are KGHSH and LQKENI. V lost 6 bases, J lost 1 base, and 12 bases stayed unmatched. The CDR3 spans 16 residues. This sample was taken from a study of cytomegalovirus exposure and HLA in healthy donors. The study's findings and limits: As a later analysis showed, several of the most significant clusters appeared to be linked to common viral pathogens.

Use of 60 Vbeta and 13 Jbeta primers characterized the PCR. TCRdb keeps only in-frame clones here, not all; method: immunoSEQ multiplex PCR. The profile shows over 130,000 clones, about 76% of them singletons. The receptor was isolated from a human donor in good health. Sequencing was done on a sample of PBMCs. The chain uses TRBV18 and TRBJ2-7; 7 nucleotides agree with TRBD1. The CDR3 is CASSRDRQGRSYEQYF. In nucleotides, the CDR3 is TGTGCCAGCTCTCGAGATAGACAGGGACGGTCCTACGAGCAGTACTTC.